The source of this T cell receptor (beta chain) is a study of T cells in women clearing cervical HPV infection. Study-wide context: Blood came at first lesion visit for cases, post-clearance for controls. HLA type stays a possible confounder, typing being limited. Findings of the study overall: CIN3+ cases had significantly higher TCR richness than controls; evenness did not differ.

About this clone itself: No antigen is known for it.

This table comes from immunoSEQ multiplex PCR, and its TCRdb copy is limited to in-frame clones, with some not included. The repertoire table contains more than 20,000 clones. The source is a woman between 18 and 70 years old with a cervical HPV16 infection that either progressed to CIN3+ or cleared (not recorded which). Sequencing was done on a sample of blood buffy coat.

CDR3 loop: CASSFGQGGHYGYTF. The CDR3 bases that were read are TGTGCCAGCAGCTTTGGACAGGGGGGCCACTATGGC. V gene TRBV11-2 combines with J gene TRBJ1-2; 10 bases agree with TRBD1. The read ends 3 residues before the CDR3 terminus; that terminus is restored from the germline J gene. With 3 bases clipped from V and 3 bases from J, the junction kept 4 bases outside the gene matches. From germline, CDR1 is SGHAT and CDR2 FQNNGV. This CDR3 has 15 residues.